This is a list of T cell receptor beta chains from one sample in a study of early stage breast cancer tumors. Sequencing was performed with immunoSEQ multiplex PCR; in TCRdb, only in-frame clones are kept and a portion is missing. Counted here are about 63,000 clones, 65% to 80% occurring once; the ten biggest clones make up about 3.7%. Sequenced material: blood. These receptors all come from a person aged 25 to 39 with breast cancer. CDR3s include the opening cysteine and the closing phenylalanine or tryptophan. The D gene is left open where the match is weak. Expanded clones get a size class; other rows say once, few or many, or leave the size out.

len,d_gene,j_gene,abundance,v_gene,CDR3aa,CDR3nt
13,NA,TRBJ1-1,NA,TRBV9,CASSVEGNTEAFF,TGTGCCAGCAGCGTAGAGGGGAACACTGAAGCTTTCTTT
16,NA,TRBJ1-5,once,TRBV6-6,CASSYSPGYSNQPQHF,TGTGCCAGCAGTTACTCGCCAGGATATAGCAATCAGCCCCAGCATTTT
15,TRBD2,TRBJ2-7,NA,TRBV7-2,CASSSGLAGWYEQYF,TGTGCCAGCAGCTCGGGACTAGCGGGATGGTACGAGCAGTACTTC
14,NA,TRBJ1-2,NA,TRBV7-6,CASSWSRGPGGYTF,TGTGCCAGCAGCTGGTCTCGGGGGCCCGGGGGCTACACCTTC
15,NA,TRBJ2-6,once,TRBV9,CASSNPHSGANVLTF,TGTGCCAGCAGCAACCCGCACTCTGGGGCCAACGTCCTGACTTTC
15,TRBD2,TRBJ2-7,NA,TRBV7-9,CASSPGLAGSYEQYF,TGTGCCAGCAGCCCGGGACTAGCGGGCTCCTACGAGCAGTACTTC
12,NA,TRBJ1-1,NA,TRBV11-2,CASSLDGYQAFF,TGTGCCAGCAGCTTAGATGGTTACCAGGCTTTCTTT
13,NA,TRBJ2-3,NA,TRBV6-1,CASSESEVNTQYF,TGTGCCAGCAGTGAATCGGAGGTAAATACGCAGTATTTT
14,TRBD2,TRBJ2-1,NA,TRBV6-6,CASNGLAKGNEQFF,TGTGCCAGCAACGGACTAGCGAAAGGAAATGAGCAGTTCTTC
15,TRBD1,TRBJ1-2,NA,TRBV6-1,CASSELPGQNYGYTF,TGTGCCAGCAGTGAGCTGCCGGGACAGAACTATGGCTACACCTTC
17,NA,TRBJ1-1,NA,TRBV7-9,CASSLSLIGDMNTEAFF,TGTGCCAGCAGCTTAAGCCTGATCGGGGATATGAACACTGAAGCTTTCTTT
17,NA,TRBJ2-1,NA,TRBV5-1,CASSPGHRGLSYNEQFF,TGCGCCAGCAGCCCTGGTCATCGAGGACTGTCCTACAATGAGCAGTTCTTC
15,NA,TRBJ2-7,NA,TRBV12-5,CASGSPLGTAYEQYF,TGTGCTAGTGGTTCTCCGTTAGGGACTGCCTACGAGCAGTACTTC
14,TRBD1,TRBJ1-2,NA,TRBV6-4,CASSPGQGESGYTF,TGTGCCAGCAGCCCGGGACAGGGAGAGAGTGGCTACACCTTC
16,NA,TRBJ2-4,NA,TRBV13,CASSLRGILAKNIQYF,TGTGCCAGCAGCTTACGGGGGATTTTAGCCAAAAACATTCAGTACTTC
13,NA,TRBJ2-5,NA,TRBV7-3,CASSLEGVGTQYF,TGTGCCAGCAGCTTGGAAGGGGTTGGGACCCAGTACTTC
13,NA,TRBJ1-1,NA,TRBV6-1,CAGTQIMNTEAFF,TGTGCCGGCACCCAGATTATGAACACTGAAGCTTTCTTT
14,NA,TRBJ2-3,NA,TRBV7-9,CASSPGLSTDTQYF,TGTGCCAGCAGCCCGGGGCTTTCCACAGATACGCAGTATTTT
16,TRBD2,TRBJ2-1,NA,TRBV7-3,CASSPTNGRAWDEQFF,TGTGCCAGCAGCCCCACGAACGGGAGGGCCTGGGATGAGCAGTTCTTC
17,TRBD2,TRBJ2-1,NA,TRBV5-6,CASSLLGLERGYNEQFF,TGTGCCAGCAGCTTGCTGGGACTAGAAAGGGGCTACAATGAGCAGTTCTTC
13,NA,TRBJ2-7,NA,TRBV27,CASSINREYEQYF,TGTGCCAGCAGTATTAACAGGGAGTACGAGCAGTACTTC
16,TRBD1,TRBJ1-2,NA,TRBV11-2,CASSHSGDRGLHGYTF,TGTGCCAGCAGCCATTCCGGGGACAGGGGGCTCCATGGCTACACCTTC
16,TRBD1,TRBJ1-1,NA,TRBV4-3,CASRLDPGQPNTEAFF,TGCGCCAGCAGGCTCGATCCGGGACAGCCGAACACTGAAGCTTTCTTT
14,NA,TRBJ1-4,NA,TRBV9,CASSVGGFNEKLFF,TGTGCCAGCAGCGTGGGCGGATTTAATGAAAAACTGTTTTTT
15,NA,TRBJ1-1,NA,TRBV18,CASSPQGEVTTEAFF,TGTGCCAGCTCACCACAGGGAGAGGTGACTACTGAAGCTTTCTTT
15,NA,TRBJ1-3,NA,TRBV10-2,CASSESAAPGNTIYF,TGCGCCAGCAGTGAGTCGGCAGCCCCTGGAAACACCATATATTTT
14,NA,TRBJ1-3,NA,TRBV11-2,CASSLEGSGNTIYF,TGTGCCAGCAGCTTAGAGGGCTCTGGAAACACCATATATTTT
17,TRBD2,TRBJ2-1,NA,TRBV5-4,CASSLRLAGGPSDEQFF,TGTGCCAGCAGCTTGCGACTAGCGGGAGGGCCCTCAGATGAGCAGTTCTTC
14,TRBD2,TRBJ2-7,NA,TRBV7-2,CASRDAGGSYEQYF,TGTGCCAGCAGGGATGCGGGAGGATCCTACGAGCAGTACTTC
15,TRBD1,TRBJ1-6,NA,TRBV7-8,CASSLEGTDNSPLHF,TGTGCCAGCAGCTTAGAAGGGACAGACAATTCACCCCTCCACTTT
15,TRBD2,TRBJ2-3,NA,TRBV10-1,CASSSPGLAEDTQYF,TGCGCCAGCAGCTCTCCGGGACTAGCGGAAGATACGCAGTATTTT
14,NA,TRBJ2-1,NA,TRBV27,CASSLSGSYNEQFF,TGTGCCAGCAGTTTATCTGGCTCCTACAATGAGCAGTTCTTC
14,NA,TRBJ2-5,NA,TRBV7-9,CASSLSYGEETQYF,TGTGCCAGCAGCTTAAGTTACGGGGAAGAGACCCAGTACTTC
14,TRBD2,TRBJ2-7,NA,TRBV30,CAWSRTSGIDEQYF,TGTGCCTGGAGCCGGACTAGCGGGATAGACGAGCAGTACTTC
14,NA,TRBJ2-1,NA,TRBV6-6,CASSYFPGVNEQFF,TGTGCCAGCAGTTACTTCCCCGGGGTCAATGAGCAGTTCTTC
16,NA,TRBJ2-5,NA,TRBV7-2,CASSLMAAGGKETQYF,TGTGCCAGCAGCTTAATGGCGGCAGGGGGGAAAGAGACCCAGTACTTC
15,NA,TRBJ2-7,NA,TRBV6-5,CATGDGMGWANEQYF,TGTGCCACCGGGGACGGTATGGGATGGGCAAACGAGCAGTACTTC
15,NA,TRBJ1-6,few,TRBV6-5,CASSYSRGVGSPLHF,TGTGCCAGCAGTTACTCGCGGGGGGTCGGGTCACCCCTCCACTTT
14,TRBD1,TRBJ2-1,NA,TRBV27,CASSHLTGSNEQFF,TGTGCCAGCAGTCACCTGACAGGGTCAAATGAGCAGTTCTTC
14,NA,TRBJ2-4,NA,TRBV6-6,CASSYRGGTDIQYF,TGTGCCAGCAGTTACAGGGGAGGTACGGACATTCAGTACTTC
15,NA,TRBJ1-1,few,TRBV21-1,CASSTRTGDDTEAFF,TGTGCCAGCAGCACGAGGACAGGGGATGACACTGAAGCTTTCTTT
15,NA,TRBJ2-3,NA,TRBV7-7,CASSTSVRITDTQYF,TGTGCCAGCAGCACGTCCGTCAGAATCACAGATACGCAGTATTTT
13,TRBD1,TRBJ1-6,few,TRBV7-3,CASSSTGVSPLHF,TGTGCCAGCAGCTCGACAGGGGTTTCACCCCTCCACTTT
15,TRBD2,TRBJ2-1,NA,TRBV9,CASSALAGGYNEQFF,TGTGCCAGCAGCGCACTAGCGGGAGGTTACAATGAGCAGTTCTTC
16,NA,TRBJ2-1,NA,TRBV7-2,CASSWGGPGSYNEQFF,TGTGCCAGCAGCTGGGGCGGTCCAGGCTCCTACAATGAGCAGTTCTTC
15,TRBD2,TRBJ2-3,NA,TRBV5-1,CASTSGTSGADTQYF,TGCGCCAGCACCTCCGGGACTAGCGGGGCAGATACGCAGTATTTT
13,NA,TRBJ2-3,NA,TRBV5-1,CASSGLSTDTQYF,TGCGCCAGCAGCGGCCTTAGCACAGATACGCAGTATTTT
14,TRBD2,TRBJ2-7,NA,TRBV6-1,CASSYREGGYEQYF,TGTGCCAGCAGTTATCGGGAGGGTGGATACGAGCAGTACTTC
15,NA,TRBJ1-1,NA,TRBV7-9,CASSRNQGLDTEAFF,TGTGCCAGCAGCCGGAACCAGGGTCTGGACACTGAAGCTTTCTTT
11,NA,TRBJ2-4,NA,TRBV19,CASLRGHIQYF,TGTGCCAGTTTGAGGGGACACATTCAGTACTTC
13,TRBD2,TRBJ2-3,NA,TRBV6-5,CASRLAVTDTQYF,TGTGCCAGCAGACTAGCGGTAACAGATACGCAGTATTTT